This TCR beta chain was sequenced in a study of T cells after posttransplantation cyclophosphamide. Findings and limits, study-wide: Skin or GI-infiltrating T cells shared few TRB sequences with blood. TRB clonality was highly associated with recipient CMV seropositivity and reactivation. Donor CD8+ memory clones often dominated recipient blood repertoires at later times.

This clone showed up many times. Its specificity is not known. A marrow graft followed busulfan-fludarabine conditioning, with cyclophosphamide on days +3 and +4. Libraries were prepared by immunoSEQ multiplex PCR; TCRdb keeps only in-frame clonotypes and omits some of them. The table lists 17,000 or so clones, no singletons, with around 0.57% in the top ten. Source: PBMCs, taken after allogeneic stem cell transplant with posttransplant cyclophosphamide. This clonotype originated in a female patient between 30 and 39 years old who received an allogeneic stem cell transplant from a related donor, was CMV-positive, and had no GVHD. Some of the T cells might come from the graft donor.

CDR3 coding DNA: TGTGCCAGTAGTGGGCGGACAGGGACCTACGAGCAGTACTTC. Encoded protein: CASSGRTGTYEQYF. The rearrangement uses TRBV19 and TRBJ2-7, with TRBD1 matching 8 bases. The CDR3 length is 14 residues. The J segment lost 2 bases and the V segment lost 5 bases, leaving 5 bases of the junction unmatched. Germline-derived CDR1 and CDR2 are LNHDA and SQIVND (reference sequence).